These T cell receptor beta chains were read from a single sample in a study of T cell repertoires in urothelial bladder cancer. Method: immunoSEQ multiplex PCR; TCRdb's copy keeps in-frame clones and lacks some. This table has around 1,400 clones, under 75% appearing once. Sequences were obtained from tumor-infiltrating cells from bladder cancer. All receptors derive from a human donor with urothelial carcinoma. CDR3s include the opening cysteine and the closing phenylalanine or tryptophan. Fields, in order: CDR3 length, V gene, D gene, clone size, J gene, CDR3 protein, CDR3 DNA. D genes are given only for firm matches. Clone size, where shown, is once, few, many, or a class for clones that have expanded.

16	TRBV7-8	TRBD2	NA	TRBJ2-2	CASSLGLAGGTGELFF	TGTGCCAGCAGCTTAGGGCTAGCGGGGGGGACCGGGGAGCTGTTTTTT
17	TRBV28	TRBD1	few	TRBJ2-6	CASFPGQGARGANVLTF	TGTGCCAGCTTTCCGGGACAGGGGGCGCGAGGGGCCAACGTCCTGACTTTC
16	TRBV7-6	TRBD2	few	TRBJ2-1	CASSLARLADYNEQFF	TGTGCCAGCAGCTTAGCAAGACTAGCGGACTACAATGAGCAGTTCTTC
10	TRBV20-1	NA	NA	TRBJ2-7	CSASHSEQYF	TGCAGTGCTAGTCATTCAGAGCAGTACTTC
17	TRBV5-4	TRBD1	NA	TRBJ1-1	CASSLADTGGLNTEAFF	TGTGCCAGCAGCTTGGCAGACACAGGGGGGCTGAACACTGAAGCTTTCTTT
15	TRBV6-4	TRBD2	NA	TRBJ2-7	CARRVAGGHSYEQYF	TGTGCCAGACGGGTAGCGGGAGGCCATTCTTACGAGCAGTACTTC
14	TRBV7-2	NA	NA	TRBJ2-7	CASSNRDGPYEQYF	TGTGCCAGCAGCAACCGGGACGGGCCCTACGAGCAGTACTTC
14	TRBV7-2	NA	NA	TRBJ2-4	CASSLDLAKNIQYF	TGTGCCAGCAGCCTCGACTTAGCCAAAAACATTCAGTACTTC
15	TRBV7-6	NA	NA	TRBJ2-1	CASSLRTAPGNEQFF	TGTGCCAGCAGCTTAAGAACTGCTCCGGGGAATGAGCAGTTCTTC
15	TRBV27	TRBD2	NA	TRBJ2-5	CASSRLQRDKETQYF	TGTGCCAGCAGTCGCCTCCAGCGGGATAAGGAGACCCAGTACTTC
18	TRBV5-6	TRBD1	NA	TRBJ1-1	CASSLAWQGGFVNTEAFF	TGTGCCAGCAGCTTGGCCTGGCAGGGGGGATTTGTGAACACTGAAGCTTTCTTT
15	TRBV10-3	NA	NA	TRBJ2-7	CAISSAGQGLDEQYF	TGTGCCATCAGCTCGGCGGGGCAGGGTCTCGACGAGCAGTACTTC
14	TRBV5-1	NA	NA	TRBJ2-5	CASSLVSEGETQYF	TGCGCCAGCAGCTTGGTGTCGGAGGGGGAGACCCAGTACTTC
17	TRBV28	NA	NA	TRBJ1-5	CASSPPPRVRSNQPQHF	TGTGCCAGCAGTCCCCCCCCGCGGGTCCGTAGCAATCAGCCCCAGCATTTT
14	TRBV5-1	NA	NA	TRBJ1-2	CASTAGAGNYGYTF	TGCGCCAGCACCGCAGGGGCGGGAAACTATGGCTACACCTTC
14	TRBV10-2	TRBD2	NA	TRBJ2-7	CASSLSTSGYEQYF	TGCGCCAGCAGTCTATCGACTAGCGGCTACGAGCAGTACTTC
16	TRBV7-9	NA	NA	TRBJ1-4	CASSLGVQGTNEKLFF	TGTGCCAGCAGCTTAGGGGTCCAGGGGACTAATGAAAAACTGTTTTTT
14	TRBV6-1	NA	NA	TRBJ2-1	CASTEGGFRDEQFF	TGTGCCAGCACTGAGGGGGGATTCCGCGATGAGCAGTTCTTC
15	TRBV6-6	NA	few	TRBJ2-1	CASSRASGAGNEQFF	TGTGCCAGCAGCCGCGCGTCGGGGGCAGGCAATGAGCAGTTCTTC
15	TRBV6-5	TRBD1	few	TRBJ1-5	CASSLQGDSNQPQHF	TGTGCCAGCAGTTTACAGGGGGATAGCAATCAGCCCCAGCATTTT
15	TRBV4-1	NA	NA	TRBJ1-2	CASSQTMGGAGGYTF	TGCGCCAGCAGCCAGACGATGGGGGGGGCGGGGGGCTACACCTTC
13	TRBV28	NA	once	TRBJ2-5	CASSFQMGETQYF	TGTGCCAGCAGTTTCCAGATGGGGGAGACCCAGTACTTC
16	TRBV27	TRBD1	NA	TRBJ1-2	CASSADRDKGNYGYTF	TGTGCCAGCAGTGCCGACAGGGACAAGGGTAACTATGGCTACACCTTC
13	TRBV5-1	NA	few	TRBJ1-6	CPTLNTNNSPLHF	TGCCCAACACTAAACACCAATAATTCACCCCTCCACTTT
15	TRBV4-1	NA	NA	TRBJ1-2	CASSQEGARNYGYTF	TGCGCCAGCAGCCAAGAAGGTGCACGTAACTATGGCTACACCTTC
12	TRBV6-6	NA	NA	TRBJ2-7	CASTGVDYEQYF	TGTGCCAGCACGGGGGTAGACTACGAGCAGTACTTC
16	TRBV19	NA	few	TRBJ1-5	CASSIEGGGGNQPQHF	TGTGCCAGTAGTATAGAGGGGGGGGGCGGTAATCAGCCCCAGCATTTT
13	TRBV11-2	TRBD1	NA	TRBJ1-2	CASGDRGYYGYTF	TGTGCCAGCGGGGACAGGGGGTACTATGGCTACACCTTC
13	TRBV7-6	NA	NA	TRBJ2-1	CASSLGRQNEQFF	TGTGCCAGCAGCTTAGGCCGTCAGAATGAGCAGTTCTTC
13	TRBV7-6	NA	NA	TRBJ1-1	CASSRGARTEAFF	TGTGCCAGCAGCCGGGGGGCGCGGACTGAAGCTTTCTTT
17	TRBV9	TRBD1	NA	TRBJ2-5	CASSVGGQGGLLETQYF	TGTGCCAGCAGCGTAGGGGGACAGGGGGGCTTATTAGAGACCCAGTACTTC
15	TRBV5-5	NA	few	TRBJ1-5	CASSLVQGRYQPQHF	TGTGCCAGCAGCTTGGTCCAGGGTAGGTATCAGCCCCAGCATTTT
19	TRBV28	TRBD1	NA	TRBJ2-6	CASSFSPPQTGAGANVLTF	TGTGCCAGCAGTTTTTCACCACCCCAAACAGGGGCTGGGGCCAACGTCCTGACTTTC
14	TRBV11-1	NA	NA	TRBJ1-6	CASSPPGYGSPLHF	TGTGCCAGCAGCCCACCAGGGTACGGATCACCCCTCCACTTT
14	TRBV10-1	TRBD1	NA	TRBJ2-7	CASSLTGGSYEQYF	TGCGCCAGCAGCTTGACAGGGGGCTCCTACGAGCAGTACTTC
15	TRBV10-3	NA	NA	TRBJ1-2	CAISESRNRDYGYTF	TGTGCCATCAGTGAGTCCAGAAACAGGGATTATGGCTACACCTTC
14	TRBV7-6	TRBD1	NA	TRBJ2-7	CASSLEDRGYEQYF	TGTGCCAGCAGCTTAGAGGACAGGGGTTACGAGCAGTACTTC
15	TRBV7-2	NA	NA	TRBJ2-7	CASSLAQGMIYEQYF	TGTGCCAGCAGCTTAGCACAGGGTATGATATACGAGCAGTACTTC
16	TRBV27	NA	NA	TRBJ2-5	CASRRSGGRYEETQYF	TGTGCCAGCAGACGATCGGGGGGCAGGTATGAGGAGACCCAGTACTTC
14	TRBV5-1	NA	NA	TRBJ2-3	CASSSSSATDTQYF	TGCGCCAGCAGCTCCTCTAGCGCCACAGATACGCAGTATTTT
16	TRBV18	TRBD1	NA	TRBJ1-6	CASSPFSRGLDSPLHF	TGTGCCAGCTCACCATTTTCCAGGGGGCTAGATTCACCCCTCCACTTT
13	TRBV19	NA	few	TRBJ1-5	CASLDSGSQPQHF	TGTGCCAGTTTGGACTCAGGGAGCCAGCCCCAGCATTTT
16	TRBV19	NA	once	TRBJ1-5	CASSILHPHSNQPQHF	TGTGCCAGTAGTATTTTACACCCCCATAGCAATCAGCCCCAGCATTTT
15	TRBV4-3	NA	NA	TRBJ2-7	CASSQTGTIKYEQYF	TGCGCCAGCAGCCAAACCGGGACCATTAAATACGAGCAGTACTTC
15	TRBV5-4	NA	NA	TRBJ2-7	CASSLGGASPYEQYF	TGTGCCAGCAGCTTGGGTGGGGCATCCCCCTACGAGCAGTACTTC
14	TRBV25-1	NA	NA	TRBJ2-2	CASRYGMNTGELFF	TGTGCCAGTAGATACGGGATGAACACCGGGGAGCTGTTTTTT
16	TRBV4-2	TRBD1	NA	TRBJ1-4	CASSLNPGTDNEKLFF	TGTGCCAGCAGCCTAAACCCCGGGACAGATAATGAAAAACTGTTTTTT
16	TRBV29-1	NA	NA	TRBJ1-1	CSVGGAAGKRHTEAFF	TGCAGCGTTGGGGGGGCGGCAGGGAAGAGACACACTGAAGCTTTCTTT